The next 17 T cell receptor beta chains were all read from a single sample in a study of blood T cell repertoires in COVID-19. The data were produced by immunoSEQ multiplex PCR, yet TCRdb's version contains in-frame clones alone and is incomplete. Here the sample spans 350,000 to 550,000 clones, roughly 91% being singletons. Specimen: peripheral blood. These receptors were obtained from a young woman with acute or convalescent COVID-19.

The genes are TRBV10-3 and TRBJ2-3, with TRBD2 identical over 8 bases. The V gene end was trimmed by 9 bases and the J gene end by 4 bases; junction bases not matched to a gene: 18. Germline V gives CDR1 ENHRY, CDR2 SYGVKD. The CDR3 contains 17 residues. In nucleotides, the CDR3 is TGTGCCATGAGAGGCTCGGGGGGGGACGTACCCGCAGATACGCAGTATTTT. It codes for CAMRGSGGDVPADTQYF.

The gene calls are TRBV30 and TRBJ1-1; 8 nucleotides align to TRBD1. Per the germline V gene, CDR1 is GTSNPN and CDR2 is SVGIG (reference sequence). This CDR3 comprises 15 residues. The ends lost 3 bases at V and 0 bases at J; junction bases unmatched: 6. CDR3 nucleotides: TGTGCCTGGAGAGAAAGGACAGGGATGAACACTGAAGCTTTCTTT. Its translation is CAWRERTGMNTEAFF.

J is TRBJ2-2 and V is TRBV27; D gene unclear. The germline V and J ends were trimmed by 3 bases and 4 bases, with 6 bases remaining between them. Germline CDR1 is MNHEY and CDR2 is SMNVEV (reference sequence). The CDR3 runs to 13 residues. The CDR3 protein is CASSFRFTGELFF. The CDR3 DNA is TGTGCCAGCAGTTTCAGGTTCACCGGGGAGCTGTTTTTT.

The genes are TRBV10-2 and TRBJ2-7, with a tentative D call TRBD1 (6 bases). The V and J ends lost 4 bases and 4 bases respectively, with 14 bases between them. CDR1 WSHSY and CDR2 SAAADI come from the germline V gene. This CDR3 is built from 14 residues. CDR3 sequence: CASSATGLAYEQYF. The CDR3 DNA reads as TGCGCCAGCAGTGCTACAGGGCTGGCTTACGAGCAGTACTTC.

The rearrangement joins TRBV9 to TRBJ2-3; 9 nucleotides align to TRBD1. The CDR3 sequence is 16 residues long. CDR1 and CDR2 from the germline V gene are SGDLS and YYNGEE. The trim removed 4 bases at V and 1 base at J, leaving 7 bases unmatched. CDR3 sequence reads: CASSSHRDRGTDTQYF. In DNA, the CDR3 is TGTGCCAGCAGCTCCCACCGGGACAGGGGCACAGATACGCAGTATTTT.

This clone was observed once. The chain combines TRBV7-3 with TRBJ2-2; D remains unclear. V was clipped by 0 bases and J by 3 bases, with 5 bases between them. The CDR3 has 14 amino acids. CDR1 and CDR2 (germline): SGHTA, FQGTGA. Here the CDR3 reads CASSLTRDTGELFF. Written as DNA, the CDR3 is TGTGCCAGCAGCTTAACTAGAGACACCGGGGAGCTGTTTTTT.

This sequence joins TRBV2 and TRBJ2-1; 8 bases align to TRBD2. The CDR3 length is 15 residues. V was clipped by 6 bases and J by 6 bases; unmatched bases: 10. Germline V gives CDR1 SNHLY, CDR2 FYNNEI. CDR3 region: CASSIGLADGNEQFF. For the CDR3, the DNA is TGTGCCAGCAGCATCGGACTAGCCGACGGCAATGAGCAGTTCTTC. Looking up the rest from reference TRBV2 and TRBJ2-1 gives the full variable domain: EPEVTQTPSHQVTQMGQEVILRCVPISNHLYFYWYRQILGQKVEFLVSFYNNEISEKSEIFDDQFSVERPDGSNFTLKIRSTKLEDSAMYFCASSIGLADGNEQFFGPGTRLTVL.

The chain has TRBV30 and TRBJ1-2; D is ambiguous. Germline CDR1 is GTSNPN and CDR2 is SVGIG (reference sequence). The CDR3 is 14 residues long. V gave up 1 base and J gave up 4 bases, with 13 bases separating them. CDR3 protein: CAWSDTGIAYGYTF. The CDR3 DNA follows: TGTGCCTGGAGTGACACCGGGATCGCCTATGGCTACACCTTC.

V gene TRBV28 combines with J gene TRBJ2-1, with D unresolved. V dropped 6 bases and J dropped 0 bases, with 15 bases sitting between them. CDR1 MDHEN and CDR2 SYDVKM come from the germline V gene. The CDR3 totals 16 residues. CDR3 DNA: TGTGCCAGCAGCCTTTCTCTAGGTAGCTCCTACAATGAGCAGTTCTTC. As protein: CASSLSLGSSYNEQFF.

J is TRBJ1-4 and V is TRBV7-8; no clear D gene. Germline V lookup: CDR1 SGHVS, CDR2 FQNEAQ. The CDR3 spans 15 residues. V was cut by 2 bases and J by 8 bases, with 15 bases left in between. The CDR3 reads CASSLFAGSNEKLFF. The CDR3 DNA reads TGTGCCAGCAGCTTATTTGCCGGGTCGAACGAAAAACTGTTTTTT. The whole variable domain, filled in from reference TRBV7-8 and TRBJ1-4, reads GAGVSQSPRYKVAKRGQDVALRCDPISGHVSLFWYQQALGQGPEFLTYFQNEAQLDKSGLPSDRFFAERPEGSVSTLKIQRTQQEDSAVYLCASSLFAGSNEKLFFGSGTQLSVL.

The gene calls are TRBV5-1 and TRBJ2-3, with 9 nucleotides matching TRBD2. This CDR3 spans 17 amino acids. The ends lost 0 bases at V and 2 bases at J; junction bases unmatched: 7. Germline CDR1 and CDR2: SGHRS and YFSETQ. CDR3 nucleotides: TGCGCCAGCAGCTTGGGGGCTAGCGGGGCCGACACAGATACGCAGTATTTT. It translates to CASSLGASGADTDTQYF.

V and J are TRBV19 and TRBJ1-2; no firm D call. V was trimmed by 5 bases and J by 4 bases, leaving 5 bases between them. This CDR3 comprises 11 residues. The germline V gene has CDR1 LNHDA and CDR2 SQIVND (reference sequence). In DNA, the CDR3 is TGTGCCAGTAGTTTCAGCTATGGCTACACCTTC. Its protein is CASSFSYGYTF.

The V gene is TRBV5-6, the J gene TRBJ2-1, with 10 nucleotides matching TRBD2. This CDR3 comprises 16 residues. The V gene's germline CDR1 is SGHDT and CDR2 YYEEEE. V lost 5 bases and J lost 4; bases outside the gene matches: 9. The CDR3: CASRRNSGGNYNEQFF. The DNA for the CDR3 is TGTGCCAGCAGAAGGAATAGCGGGGGGAATTACAATGAGCAGTTCTTC. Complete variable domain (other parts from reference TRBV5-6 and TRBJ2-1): DAGVTQSPTHLIKTRGQQVTLRCSPKSGHDTVSWYQQALGQGPQFIFQYYEEEERQRGNFPDRFSGHQFPNYSSELNVNALLLGDSALYLCASRRNSGGNYNEQFFGPGTRLTVL.

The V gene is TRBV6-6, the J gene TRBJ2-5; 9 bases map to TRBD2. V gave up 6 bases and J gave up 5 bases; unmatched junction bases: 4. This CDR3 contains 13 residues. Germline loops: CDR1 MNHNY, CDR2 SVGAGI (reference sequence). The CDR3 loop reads CASRRLADETQYF. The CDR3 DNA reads TGTGCCAGCAGAAGACTAGCGGACGAGACCCAGTACTTC.

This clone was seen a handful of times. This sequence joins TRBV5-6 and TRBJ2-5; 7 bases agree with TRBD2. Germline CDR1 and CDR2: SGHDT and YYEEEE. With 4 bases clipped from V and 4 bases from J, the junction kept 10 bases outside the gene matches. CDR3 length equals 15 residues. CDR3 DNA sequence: TGTGCCAGCAGCGGAGAGACGGGGGGAGGAGAGACCCAGTACTTC. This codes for CASSGETGGGETQYF.

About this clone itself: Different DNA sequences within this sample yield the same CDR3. The CDR3 reads CASSPPGNTDTQYF. For the CDR3, the DNA is TGTGCCAGCTCACCACCCGGGAACACAGATACGCAGTATTTT. The chain uses TRBV18 and TRBJ2-3; D perhaps matches TRBD2 (5 bases). Germline-derived CDR1 and CDR2 are KGHSH and LQKENI. The CDR3 covers 14 residues. The V gene lost 0 bases and the J gene lost 2 bases, with 6 bases spanning the gap.

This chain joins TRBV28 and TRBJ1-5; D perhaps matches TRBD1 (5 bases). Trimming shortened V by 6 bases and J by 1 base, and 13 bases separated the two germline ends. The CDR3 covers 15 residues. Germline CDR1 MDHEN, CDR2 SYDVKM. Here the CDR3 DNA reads TGTGCCAGCAGCGGGGGGGAGTCCAGCAATCAGCCCCAGCATTTT. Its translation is CASSGGESSNQPQHF. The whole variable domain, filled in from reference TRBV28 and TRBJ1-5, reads DVKVTQSSRYLVKRTGEKVFLECVQDMDHENMFWYRQDPGLGLRLIYFSYDVKMKEKGDIPEGYSVSREKKERFSLILESASTNQTSMYLCASSGGESSNQPQHFGDGTRLSIL.